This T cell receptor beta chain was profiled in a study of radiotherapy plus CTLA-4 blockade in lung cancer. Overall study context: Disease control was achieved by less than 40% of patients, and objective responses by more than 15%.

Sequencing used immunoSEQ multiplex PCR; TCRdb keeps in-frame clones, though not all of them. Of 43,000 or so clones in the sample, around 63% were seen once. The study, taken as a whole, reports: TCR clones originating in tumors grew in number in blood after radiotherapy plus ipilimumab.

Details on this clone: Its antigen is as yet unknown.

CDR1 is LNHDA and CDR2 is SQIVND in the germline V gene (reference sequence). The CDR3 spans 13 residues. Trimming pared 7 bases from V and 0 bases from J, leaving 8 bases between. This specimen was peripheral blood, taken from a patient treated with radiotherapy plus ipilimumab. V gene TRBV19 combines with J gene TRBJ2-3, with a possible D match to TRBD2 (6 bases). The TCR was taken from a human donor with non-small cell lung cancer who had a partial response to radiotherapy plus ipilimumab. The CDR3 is CASTGRSTDTQYF. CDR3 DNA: TGTGCCAGTACGGGGAGGAGCACAGATACGCAGTATTTT.